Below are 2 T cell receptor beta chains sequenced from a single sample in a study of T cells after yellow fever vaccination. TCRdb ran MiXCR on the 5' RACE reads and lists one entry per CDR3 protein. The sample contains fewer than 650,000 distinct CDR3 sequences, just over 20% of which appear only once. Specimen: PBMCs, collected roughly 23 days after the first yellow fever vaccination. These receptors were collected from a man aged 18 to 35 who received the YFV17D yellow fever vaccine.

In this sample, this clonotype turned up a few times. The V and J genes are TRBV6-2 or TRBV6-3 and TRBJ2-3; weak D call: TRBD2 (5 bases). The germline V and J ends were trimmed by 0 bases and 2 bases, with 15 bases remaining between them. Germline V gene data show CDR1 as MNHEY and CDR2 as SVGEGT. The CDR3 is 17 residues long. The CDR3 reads CASSYSNGMGITDTQYF. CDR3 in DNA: TGTGCCAGCAGTTACTCGAACGGGATGGGGATCACAGATACGCAGTATTTT.

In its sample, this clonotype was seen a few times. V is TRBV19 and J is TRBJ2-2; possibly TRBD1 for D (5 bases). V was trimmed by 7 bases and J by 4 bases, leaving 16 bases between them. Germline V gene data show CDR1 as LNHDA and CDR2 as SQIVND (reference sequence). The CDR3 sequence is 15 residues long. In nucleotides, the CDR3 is TGTGCCAGTACCCCCTTGGCAGGGTCCACCGGGGAGCTGTTTTTT. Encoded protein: CASTPLAGSTGELFF.